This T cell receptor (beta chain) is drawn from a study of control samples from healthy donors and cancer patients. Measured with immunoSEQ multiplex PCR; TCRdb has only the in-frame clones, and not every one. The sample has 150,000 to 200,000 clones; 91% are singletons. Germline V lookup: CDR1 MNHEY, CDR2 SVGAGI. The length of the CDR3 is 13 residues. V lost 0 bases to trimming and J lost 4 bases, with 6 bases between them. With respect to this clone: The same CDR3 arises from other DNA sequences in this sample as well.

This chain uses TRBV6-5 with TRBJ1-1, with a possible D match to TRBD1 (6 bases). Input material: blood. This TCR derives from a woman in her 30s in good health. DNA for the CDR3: TGTGCCAGCAGTTACTCAGGGGGCACTGAAGCTTTCTTT. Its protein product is CASSYSGGTEAFF.